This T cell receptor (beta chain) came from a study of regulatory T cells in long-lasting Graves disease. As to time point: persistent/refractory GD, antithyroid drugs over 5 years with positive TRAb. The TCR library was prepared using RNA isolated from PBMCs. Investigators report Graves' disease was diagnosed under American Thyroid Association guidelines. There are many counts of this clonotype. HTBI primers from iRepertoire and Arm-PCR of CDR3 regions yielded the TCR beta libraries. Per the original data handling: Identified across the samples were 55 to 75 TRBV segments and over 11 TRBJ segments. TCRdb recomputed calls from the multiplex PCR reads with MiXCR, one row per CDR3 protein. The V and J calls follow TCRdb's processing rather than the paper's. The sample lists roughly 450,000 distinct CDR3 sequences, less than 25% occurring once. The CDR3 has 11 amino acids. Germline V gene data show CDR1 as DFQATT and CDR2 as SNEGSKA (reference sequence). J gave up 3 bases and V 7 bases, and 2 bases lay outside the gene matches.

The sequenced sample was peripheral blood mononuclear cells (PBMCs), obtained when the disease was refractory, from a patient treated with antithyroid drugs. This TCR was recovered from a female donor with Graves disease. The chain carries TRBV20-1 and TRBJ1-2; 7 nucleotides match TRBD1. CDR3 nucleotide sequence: TGCAGTGTGGGACAGTACTATGGCTACACCTTC. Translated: CSVGQYYGYTF.